This T cell receptor (beta chain) comes out of a study of graft-versus-host responses after intestinal transplantation. Background on the study: As for transplant type, recipients had multivisceral, liver-intestinal, or isolated intestinal grafts.

Germline V gene data show CDR1 as SGDLS and CDR2 as YYNGEE. Trimming took 0 bases from V and 3 from J; bases not matched to a gene: 6. The CDR3 loop spans 15 amino acids. Clones were read by immunoSEQ multiplex PCR, and TCRdb kept only the in-frame ones, dropping some. The sample yields about 24,000 clones, approximately 85% seen once. The sequencing used PBMCs, collected approximately 450 days after intestinal transplant. This receptor was obtained from a human patient who received an intestinal transplant, so some T cells may come from the graft donor. This rearrangement joins TRBV9 to TRBJ2-7; 7 nucleotides agree with TRBD1. Here the CDR3 DNA reads TGTGCCAGCAGCGTAGAGGCAGGGGGAGTCTACGAGCAGTACTTC. Protein sequence: CASSVEAGGVYEQYF.